The entry that follows covers one T cell receptor (beta chain) sequence. Measured with immunoSEQ multiplex PCR; TCRdb has only the in-frame clones, and not every one. Here the sample spans tens of thousands of clones, about 89% being singletons. Sampling times: baseline, cycle 4 day 1, cycle 7 day 1. These data originate in a study of OX40 agonist ivuxolimab in advanced cancers. The overall study: Under the entry rules, prior anti-PD-1, anti-PD-L1 or anti-CTLA-4 therapy was allowed, and roughly 43% had some.

CDR1 and CDR2 (germline): MNHEY, SVGAGI. V lost 10 bases, J lost 6 bases, and 12 bases stayed unmatched. This CDR3 contains 14 residues. This chain links TRBV6-5 with TRBJ2-1, with TRBD2 matching over 7 bases. The starting material was CD4+ or CD8+ T cells sorted from blood, obtained in a trial of the OX40 agonist ivuxolimab. This TCR came from an adult with an advanced solid tumor such as melanoma, head and neck, liver or kidney cancer. CDR3 protein: CATSWGEGRNEQFF. CDR3 in DNA: TGTGCCACCTCATGGGGGGAGGGCCGCAATGAGCAGTTCTTC.